This TCR beta chain was observed in a study of monozygotic twins with inflammatory bowel disease. Whole-study results and caveats: IBD patients had lower TCRbeta diversity (inverse Simpson) than healthy co-twins. For IBD patients, clonotypes shared with others were fewer than for healthy twins, especially with disease activity.

This CDR3 contains 16 residues. Germline V gives CDR1 LGHNA, CDR2 YSLEER. Notes on this clonotype: The target antigen is unknown.

TCRdb reprocessed the 5' RACE reads and stores each CDR3 protein as one record, lacking DNA. The repertoire table contains hundreds of thousands of distinct CDR3 sequences. The genes are TRBV4-3 and TRBJ2-2; without DNA, the TCRdb call of TRBD1 cannot be checked. The sequenced sample consisted of blood. The receptor was derived from a human donor with ulcerative colitis or Crohn's disease, or a healthy co-twin of an affected twin (not recorded which). The chain's CDR3 is CASSQDRTGGSRELFF.